Following are 2 T cell receptor beta chains from one sample sequenced in a study of early T cells in non-severe SARS-CoV-2 infection. TCRdb recomputed calls from the 5' RACE reads with MiXCR, one row per CDR3 protein. The data hold more than 65,000 distinct CDR3 sequences, with roughly 13% observed a single time. Sequencing input: whole blood. Receptors originate from an adult who was a healthcare worker with PCR-confirmed SARS-CoV-2 infection or an uninfected control (not recorded which).

Ten or more counts support this clonotype. V is TRBV2 and J is TRBJ1-5; 7 positions agree with TRBD1. Germline V lookup: CDR1 SNHLY, CDR2 FYNNEI. The ends lost 3 bases at V and 3 bases at J; junction bases unmatched: 8. This CDR3 comprises 16 residues. The CDR3 loop reads CASSDRGADFNQPQHF. Here the CDR3 DNA reads TGTGCCAGCAGTGACAGGGGGGCTGATTTCAATCAGCCCCAGCATTTT.

The table lists this clonotype with a few counts. V and J are TRBV11-2 and TRBJ2-7, with 7 bases lining up with TRBD2. There are 15 residues in the CDR3. The germline V gene has CDR1 SGHAT and CDR2 FQNNGV. V shed 7 bases and J 1 base; nucleotides not matched to a gene: 10. CDR3 residues: CASTLRAGASYEQYF. CDR3 DNA: TGTGCCAGCACCCTACGGGCGGGAGCTTCCTACGAGCAGTACTTC.